One T cell receptor beta chain is described in this entry. Its antigen is undetermined. By 5'RACE template switching, TCR cDNA was produced, with a universal primer site and UMIs added in the process. Via MiXCR, TCRdb re-called the 5' RACE reads, giving one row per CDR3 protein. The sample has approximately 550,000 distinct CDR3 sequences; approximately 13% are singletons. This entry belongs to a study of T cells after yellow fever vaccination. Study results and limitations: Once the booster was given, most primary-vaccination clones reappeared, at approximately 97% for CD4 and 88% for CD8.

The germline V and J ends were trimmed by 2 bases and 2 bases, with 10 bases remaining between them. This CDR3 has 14 amino acids. CDR1 SGHAT and CDR2 FQNNGV come from the germline V gene. Sample: PBMCs, taken on the day of the yellow fever booster vaccination. This receptor was obtained from a man aged 30-40 years who received the YFV17D yellow fever vaccine. The gene calls are TRBV11-2 and TRBJ2-7; D unresolved. The CDR3 sequence is CASSLLTTPYEQYF. Here the CDR3 DNA reads TGTGCCAGCAGCTTATTAACAACCCCCTACGAGCAGTACTTC.